The count of the clone carrying this T cell receptor (beta chain) is one. Its antigen is undetermined. The sample originates from a study of CD8+CD57+ T cells in acquired aplastic anemia. Turning to the study itself: Quantities of DNA derived from sorted CD4+ and CD8+ cells averaged roughly 3 ug. Broader study findings: Patients and controls turned out to have around 29 CD8+ CDR3 sequences in common. The CD8+ Simpson's diversity of patients and controls was not significantly different.

The use of genomic DNA as template underpinned the TCR beta VDJ and CDR3 profiling. TCRdb processed the reads anew with MiXCR; each CDR3 protein has one entry. The sample includes over 200,000 distinct CDR3 sequences, 61% of them seen just once. V lost 2 bases and J lost 4; bases outside the gene matches: 12. This CDR3 has 17 residues. Germline values: CDR1 SGHDT, CDR2 YYEEEE. This chain uses TRBV5-6 with TRBJ1-1; 9 bases align to TRBD1. The TCR sequence derives from a human donor in good health. Sequenced input: sorted CD4+, CD8+, or CD8+CD57+ T cells (not recorded which) from PBMCs. The CDR3 loop is CASSLSYWDREGTEAFF. The CDR3 coding sequence is TGTGCCAGCAGCTTATCTTACTGGGACAGGGAGGGCACTGAAGCTTTCTTT.